This T cell receptor beta chain was sequenced during a study of cytomegalovirus exposure and HLA in healthy donors. General study points: Among CMV-associated TCR beta chains, most appeared HLA-restricted in a later analysis.

As to this clone: The antigen is undetermined. One end of the junction fails to match germline, which may point to a read error.

Both 60 Vbeta primers and 13 Jbeta primers went into the PCR. TCRdb keeps only in-frame clones here, not all; method: immunoSEQ multiplex PCR. This sample carries 100,000 or so clones, approximately 75% of them seen once, and the ten largest clones take approximately 2.1%. The sequencing input was PBMCs. The receptor comes from a woman aged 40 to 55 in good health and CMV-seronegative.

The CDR3 region is CSSSSTTSQGVTNEKLFF. The CDR3 nucleotides read TGTTCCAGCAGCTCGACGACATCACAGGGAGTAACTAATGAAAAACTGTTTTTT. This chain connects TRBV7-9 to TRBJ1-4, with a possible D match to TRBD1 (6 bases). The CDR3 length is 18 residues. The germline gives CDR1 SEHNR, CDR2 FQNEAQ (reference sequence).